A selection of T cell receptor beta chains follows, all from one sample in a study of blood T cell repertoires in COVID-19. Only in-frame clones appear in the TCRdb table, and some are missing; sequencing was by immunoSEQ multiplex PCR. Among about 290,000 clones listed, around four fifths were seen once. The sequenced sample was peripheral blood. The receptor set was obtained from a woman aged 50 to 60 with active or convalescent COVID-19. CDR3s include the opening cysteine and the closing phenylalanine or tryptophan. The D gene is left open where the match is weak. The size entry is marked missing in some rows and otherwise reads once, few, many or a size class.

CDR3 DNA: TGTGCCAGCGCAACGACTGCGGGCGGCTACACCTTC; CDR3 protein: CASATTAGGYTF; CDR3 length: 12; J gene: TRBJ1-2; D gene: -; clone size: -; V gene: TRBV7-9
CDR3 DNA: TGTGCCAGCAGCCTCTCGAGGTCGGGGACCCAGTACTTC; CDR3 protein: CASSLSRSGTQYF; CDR3 length: 13; J gene: TRBJ2-5; D gene: -; clone size: -; V gene: TRBV12-3/TRBV12-4
CDR3 DNA: TGTGCCAGCTCACCTAGGGACAGGGGAGAGACCCAGTACTTC; CDR3 protein: CASSPRDRGETQYF; CDR3 length: 14; J gene: TRBJ2-5; D gene: TRBD1; clone size: -; V gene: TRBV18
CDR3 DNA: TGTGCCAGCAGCCAAGCGCTCTTGGCCGGCTACACCTTC; CDR3 protein: CASSQALLAGYTF; CDR3 length: 13; J gene: TRBJ1-2; D gene: -; clone size: -; V gene: TRBV14
CDR3 DNA: TGCGCCAGCAGCTTGGGGTGGACAGCTATGAACACTGAAGCTTTCTTT; CDR3 protein: CASSLGWTAMNTEAFF; CDR3 length: 16; J gene: TRBJ1-1; D gene: -; clone size: few; V gene: TRBV5-1
CDR3 DNA: TGTGCCAGCAGCCCCCGGAGGGCTTTGAATTCACCCCTCCACTTT; CDR3 protein: CASSPRRALNSPLHF; CDR3 length: 15; J gene: TRBJ1-6; D gene: -; clone size: -; V gene: TRBV7-9
CDR3 DNA: TGTGCCAGCAGCTGGGGCATGGGCTCGGCCGGGGAGCTGTTTTTT; CDR3 protein: CASSWGMGSAGELFF; CDR3 length: 15; J gene: TRBJ2-2; D gene: -; clone size: -; V gene: TRBV7-8
CDR3 DNA: TGCGCCAGTCGACAGGGGACTTACAATGAGCAGTTCTTC; CDR3 protein: CASRQGTYNEQFF; CDR3 length: 13; J gene: TRBJ2-1; D gene: TRBD1; clone size: -; V gene: TRBV5-1
CDR3 DNA: TGCGCCAGCAGCTCCAACGCCGGACAGGGAGAGACCCAGTACTTC; CDR3 protein: CASSSNAGQGETQYF; CDR3 length: 15; J gene: TRBJ2-5; D gene: TRBD1; clone size: -; V gene: TRBV5-1
CDR3 DNA: TGTGCCAGCAGGCTACAGGGATCAAATGAAAAACTGTTTTTT; CDR3 protein: CASRLQGSNEKLFF; CDR3 length: 14; J gene: TRBJ1-4; D gene: -; clone size: -; V gene: TRBV27
CDR3 DNA: TGTGCCAGCAGCTTCGGGATATTACCCTACGAGCAGTACTTC; CDR3 protein: CASSFGILPYEQYF; CDR3 length: 14; J gene: TRBJ2-7; D gene: -; clone size: -; V gene: TRBV7-9
CDR3 DNA: TGTGCCAGTAGTATACCCCCGGGGACAGGAGTCAATCAGCCCCAGCATTTT; CDR3 protein: CASSIPPGTGVNQPQHF; CDR3 length: 17; J gene: TRBJ1-5; D gene: TRBD1; clone size: -; V gene: TRBV19
CDR3 DNA: TGTGCCAGCAGTTATGGAAGGGGGACGAACACCGGGGAGCTGTTTTTT; CDR3 protein: CASSYGRGTNTGELFF; CDR3 length: 16; J gene: TRBJ2-2; D gene: -; clone size: -; V gene: TRBV6-5
CDR3 DNA: TGTGCCAGCAGCTTCCGGACAGGGACTAGCGGGAGAAATGAGCAGTTCTTC; CDR3 protein: CASSFRTGTSGRNEQFF; CDR3 length: 17; J gene: TRBJ2-1; D gene: TRBD2; clone size: -; V gene: TRBV7-8
CDR3 DNA: TGTGCCAGCAGCTTAATAGTTGGCGTAGCGGGAGGGAGCTACAATGAGCAGTTCTTC; CDR3 protein: CASSLIVGVAGGSYNEQFF; CDR3 length: 19; J gene: TRBJ2-1; D gene: TRBD2; clone size: -; V gene: TRBV7-6
CDR3 DNA: TGTGCCAGCAGTGAACGTCGGTGGGCCTTAGCGGAGTACTACGAGCAGTACTTC; CDR3 protein: CASSERRWALAEYYEQYF; CDR3 length: 18; J gene: TRBJ2-7; D gene: -; clone size: -; V gene: TRBV2
CDR3 DNA: TGTGCCAGCAGCCCGGCCGGGACAAGGGTGAGGGTCTCTGGAAACACCATATATTTT; CDR3 protein: CASSPAGTRVRVSGNTIYF; CDR3 length: 19; J gene: TRBJ1-3; D gene: -; clone size: -; V gene: TRBV7-9
CDR3 DNA: TGTGCCTGGAGCGGGTCCCCCGGGAGGGCCGTCGAGCAGTACTTC; CDR3 protein: CAWSGSPGRAVEQYF; CDR3 length: 15; J gene: TRBJ2-7; D gene: TRBD2; clone size: -; V gene: TRBV30
CDR3 DNA: TGTGCCAGTAGTCCAGGACAGGGTCCCTACGAGCAGTACTTC; CDR3 protein: CASSPGQGPYEQYF; CDR3 length: 14; J gene: TRBJ2-7; D gene: TRBD1; clone size: -; V gene: TRBV19
CDR3 DNA: TGTGCCAGCAGTCCGACAGGGCAAACCCTCCACTTT; CDR3 protein: CASSPTGQTLHF; CDR3 length: 12; J gene: TRBJ1-6; D gene: TRBD1; clone size: -; V gene: TRBV2
CDR3 DNA: TGTGCCAGTTCTTACACAGATACGCAGTATTTT; CDR3 protein: CASSYTDTQYF; CDR3 length: 11; J gene: TRBJ2-3; D gene: -; clone size: -; V gene: TRBV19
CDR3 DNA: TGTGCCAGCAGCTTTTCCCCCCTTAGGAAGCGAGGGACAGATACGCAGTATTTT; CDR3 protein: CASSFSPLRKRGTDTQYF; CDR3 length: 18; J gene: TRBJ2-3; D gene: -; clone size: few; V gene: TRBV7-8
CDR3 DNA: TGCGCCAGCAGCCAAGATCCCAGGACAGGGGGCACTCCTCATACGCAGTATTTT; CDR3 protein: CASSQDPRTGGTPHTQYF; CDR3 length: 18; J gene: TRBJ2-3; D gene: TRBD1; clone size: -; V gene: TRBV4-1
CDR3 DNA: TGTGCCAGCAGCGAGGGACTAGCGGGAGGGGGGTACCAAGAGACCCAGTACTTC; CDR3 protein: CASSEGLAGGGYQETQYF; CDR3 length: 18; J gene: TRBJ2-5; D gene: TRBD2; clone size: -; V gene: TRBV5-5
CDR3 DNA: TGTGCCAGCAGCCAAGGCGGTGCGGAAACCACTGAAGCTTTCTTT; CDR3 protein: CASSQGGAETTEAFF; CDR3 length: 15; J gene: TRBJ1-1; D gene: -; clone size: -; V gene: TRBV4-2
CDR3 DNA: TGCGCCAGCAGGGCACTAGCGGGAGCTGCCTACGAGCAGTACTTC; CDR3 protein: CASRALAGAAYEQYF; CDR3 length: 15; J gene: TRBJ2-7; D gene: TRBD2; clone size: -; V gene: TRBV5-1
CDR3 DNA: TGTGCCAGCAGTTTACTTACAGTTTTCTTT; CDR3 protein: CASSLLTVFF; CDR3 length: 10; J gene: TRBJ1-1; D gene: -; clone size: -; V gene: TRBV12-3/TRBV12-4
CDR3 DNA: TGCAGCGGCCTAGTGGGGCAGTACGAGCAGTACTTC; CDR3 protein: CSGLVGQYEQYF; CDR3 length: 12; J gene: TRBJ2-7; D gene: -; clone size: -; V gene: TRBV29-1
CDR3 DNA: TGTGCCAGCAGCCTTAGCGGGAGGGCAGCAGATACGCAGTATTTT; CDR3 protein: CASSLSGRAADTQYF; CDR3 length: 15; J gene: TRBJ2-3; D gene: TRBD2; clone size: -; V gene: TRBV7-9
CDR3 DNA: TGTGCCAGCAGTTTATTGGGGGGGGGACTAGGCTCCTACGAGCAGTACTTC; CDR3 protein: CASSLLGGGLGSYEQYF; CDR3 length: 17; J gene: TRBJ2-7; D gene: TRBD2; clone size: -; V gene: TRBV27
CDR3 DNA: TGTGCCACCAGCAGGGGGACAGTTCTGAGCTCCTACAATGAGCAGTTCTTC; CDR3 protein: CATSRGTVLSSYNEQFF; CDR3 length: 17; J gene: TRBJ2-1; D gene: TRBD1; clone size: -; V gene: TRBV15
CDR3 DNA: TGTGCCAGTAGTCAACTTAGCTCCTATAATTCACCCCTCCACTTT; CDR3 protein: CASSQLSSYNSPLHF; CDR3 length: 15; J gene: TRBJ1-6; D gene: -; clone size: -; V gene: TRBV19
CDR3 DNA: TGTGCCAGCTCACCGACAGACAGACGGGTGGATTATAGCAATCAGCCCCAGCATTTT; CDR3 protein: CASSPTDRRVDYSNQPQHF; CDR3 length: 19; J gene: TRBJ1-5; D gene: -; clone size: -; V gene: TRBV18
CDR3 DNA: TGTGCCAGCAGTTTATCGGGGAGTAGGCAGCCCCAGCATTTT; CDR3 protein: CASSLSGSRQPQHF; CDR3 length: 14; J gene: TRBJ1-5; D gene: -; clone size: -; V gene: TRBV27
CDR3 DNA: TGTGCCACCAGCAGTGTGGAGAGCGGCGGCTACAATGAGCAGTTCTTC; CDR3 protein: CATSSVESGGYNEQFF; CDR3 length: 16; J gene: TRBJ2-1; D gene: -; clone size: -; V gene: TRBV15
CDR3 DNA: TGTGCCAGTAGTATCGGACGGAAGCCGGGACAGCCCCAGCATTTT; CDR3 protein: CASSIGRKPGQPQHF; CDR3 length: 15; J gene: TRBJ1-5; D gene: -; clone size: -; V gene: TRBV19
CDR3 DNA: TGTGCCATTCGGACAGCCCCGTGGGATAGCAATCAGCCCCAGCATTTT; CDR3 protein: CAIRTAPWDSNQPQHF; CDR3 length: 16; J gene: TRBJ1-5; D gene: -; clone size: few; V gene: TRBV19
CDR3 DNA: TGTGCCAGCAGCTTGTATGGTCTAGCGGGATACAATGAGCAGTTCTTC; CDR3 protein: CASSLYGLAGYNEQFF; CDR3 length: 16; J gene: TRBJ2-1; D gene: TRBD2; clone size: -; V gene: TRBV5-4